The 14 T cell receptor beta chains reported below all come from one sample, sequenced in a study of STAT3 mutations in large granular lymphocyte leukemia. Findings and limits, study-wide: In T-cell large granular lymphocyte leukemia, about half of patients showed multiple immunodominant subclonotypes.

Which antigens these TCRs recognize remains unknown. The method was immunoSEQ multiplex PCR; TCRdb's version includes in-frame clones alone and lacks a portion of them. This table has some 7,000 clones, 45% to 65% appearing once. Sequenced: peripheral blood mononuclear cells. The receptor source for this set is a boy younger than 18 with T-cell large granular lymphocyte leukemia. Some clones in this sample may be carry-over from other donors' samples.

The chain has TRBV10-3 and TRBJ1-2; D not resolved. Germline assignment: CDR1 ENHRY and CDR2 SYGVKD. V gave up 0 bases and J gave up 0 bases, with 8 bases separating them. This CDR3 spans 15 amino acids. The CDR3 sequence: CAISESRATNYGYTF. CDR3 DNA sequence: TGTGCCATCAGTGAGTCACGGGCCACTAACTATGGCTACACCTTC.

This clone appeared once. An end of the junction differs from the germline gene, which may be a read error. The DNA of the CDR3 is TGTGCCGGGAGAAGCAACAGGGGCCTTGGCGGCGAGCAGTACTTC. It translates to CAGRSNRGLGGEQYF. This chain links TRBV30 with TRBJ2-7; 7 bases fit TRBD1. This CDR3 has 15 amino acids. Germline V gene sequence: CDR1 GTSNPN, CDR2 SVGIG (reference sequence).

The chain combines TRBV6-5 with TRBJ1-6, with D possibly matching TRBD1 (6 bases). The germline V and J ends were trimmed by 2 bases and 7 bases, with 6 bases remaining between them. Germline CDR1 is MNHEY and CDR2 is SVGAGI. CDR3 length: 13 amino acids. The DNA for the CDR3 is TGTGCCAGCAGTTACGGACAGAATTCACCCCTCCACTTT. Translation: CASSYGQNSPLHF.

In DNA, the CDR3 is TGTGCCTGGAGTCAATTCCAAGAGACCCAGTACTTC. Translated: CAWSQFQETQYF. The chain is built from TRBV30 and TRBJ2-5; D unclear. The CDR3 consists of 12 residues. In germline, CDR1 is GTSNPN, CDR2 SVGIG (reference sequence). Between the trimmed V and J ends, which lost 2 bases and 1 base, there was a span of 5 bases. Full variable domain (rest looked up from reference TRBV30 and TRBJ2-5): SQTIHQWPATLVQPVGSPLSLECTVEGTSNPNLYWYRQAAGRGLQLLFYSVGIGQISSEVPQNLSASRPQDRQFILSSKKLLLSDSGFYLCAWSQFQETQYFGPGTRLLVL.

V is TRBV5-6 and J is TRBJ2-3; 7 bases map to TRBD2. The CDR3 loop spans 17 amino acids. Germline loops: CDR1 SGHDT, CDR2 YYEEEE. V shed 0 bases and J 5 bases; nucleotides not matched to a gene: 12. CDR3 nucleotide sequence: TGTGCCAGCAGCTTGGAGCGGGGACTCCCCGGAAGAGATACGCAGTATTTT. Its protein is CASSLERGLPGRDTQYF.

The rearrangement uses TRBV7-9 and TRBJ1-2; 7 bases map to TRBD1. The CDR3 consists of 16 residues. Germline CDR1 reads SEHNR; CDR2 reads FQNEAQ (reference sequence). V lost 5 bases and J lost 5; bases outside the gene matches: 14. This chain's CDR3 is CASSPRQGLTPYGYTF. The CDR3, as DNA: TGTGCCAGCAGCCCTAGACAGGGCCTTACTCCTTATGGCTACACCTTC.

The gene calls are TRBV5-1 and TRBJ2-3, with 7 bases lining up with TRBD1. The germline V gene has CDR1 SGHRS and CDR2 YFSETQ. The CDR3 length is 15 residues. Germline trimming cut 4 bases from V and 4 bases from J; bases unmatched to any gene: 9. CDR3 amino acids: CASSGQGVKSDTQYF. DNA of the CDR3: TGCGCCAGCAGCGGGCAGGGGGTAAAGTCAGATACGCAGTATTTT.

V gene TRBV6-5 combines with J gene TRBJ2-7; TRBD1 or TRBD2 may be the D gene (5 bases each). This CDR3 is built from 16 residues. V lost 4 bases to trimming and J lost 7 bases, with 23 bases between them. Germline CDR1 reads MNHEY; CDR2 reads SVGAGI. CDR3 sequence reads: CASSSKRGPLMGEQYF. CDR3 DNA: TGTGCCAGCAGTTCCAAGAGGGGACCCCTAATGGGGGAGCAGTACTTC.

The CDR3 is CASSHPTGGAAYEQYF. CDR3 coding DNA: TGTGCCAGCAGCCATCCTACAGGGGGGGCCGCCTACGAGCAGTACTTC. The rearrangement links TRBV7-9 to TRBJ2-7; TRBD1 is a possible D gene (8 bases). Per germline, CDR1 SEHNR and CDR2 FQNEAQ (reference sequence). This CDR3 is built from 16 residues. The V gene lost 5 bases and the J gene lost 2 bases, with 19 bases spanning the gap. Filled out from reference TRBV7-9 and TRBJ2-7, the complete variable domain reads DTGVSQNPRHKITKRGQNVTFRCDPISEHNRLYWYRQTLGQGPEFLTYFQNEAQLEKSRLLSDRFSAERPKGSFSTLEIQRTEQGDSAMYLCASSHPTGGAAYEQYFGPGTRLTVT.

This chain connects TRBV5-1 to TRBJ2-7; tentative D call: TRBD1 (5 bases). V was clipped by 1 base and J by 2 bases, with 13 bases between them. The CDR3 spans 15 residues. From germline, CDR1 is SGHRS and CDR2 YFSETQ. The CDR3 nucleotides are TGCGCCAGCAGCTTGACAGGTGCCTCTACCTACGAGCAGTACTTC. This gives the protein CASSLTGASTYEQYF.

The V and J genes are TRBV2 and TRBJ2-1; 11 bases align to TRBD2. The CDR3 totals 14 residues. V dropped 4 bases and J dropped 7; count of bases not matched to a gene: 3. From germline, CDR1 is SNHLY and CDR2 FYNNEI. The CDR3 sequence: CASSATSGVNEQFF. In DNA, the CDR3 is TGTGCCAGCAGTGCGACTAGCGGGGTGAATGAGCAGTTCTTC.

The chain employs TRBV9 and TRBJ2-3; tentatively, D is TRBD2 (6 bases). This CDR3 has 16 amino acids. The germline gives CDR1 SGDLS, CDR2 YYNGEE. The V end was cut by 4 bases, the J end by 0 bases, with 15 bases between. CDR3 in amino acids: CASSPTSGTSTDTQYF. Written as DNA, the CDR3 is TGTGCCAGCAGCCCCACCTCCGGGACTAGCACAGATACGCAGTATTTT.

The CDR3 is CASSLFFGGAGTEAFF. In nucleotides, the CDR3 is TGCGCCAGCAGCTTGTTTTTTGGCGGGGCTGGCACTGAAGCTTTCTTT. The chain links TRBV5-1 to TRBJ1-1, with D maybe TRBD1 (5 bases). V lost 1 base and J lost 4, with 17 bases in between. This CDR3 is built from 16 residues. Germline V gene data show CDR1 as SGHRS and CDR2 as YFSETQ. The whole variable domain, filled in from reference TRBV5-1 and TRBJ1-1, reads KAGVTQTPRYLIKTRGQQVTLSCSPISGHRSVSWYQQTPGQGLQFLFEYFSETQRNKGNFPGRFSGRQFSNSRSEMNVSTLELGDSALYLCASSLFFGGAGTEAFFGQGTRLTVV.

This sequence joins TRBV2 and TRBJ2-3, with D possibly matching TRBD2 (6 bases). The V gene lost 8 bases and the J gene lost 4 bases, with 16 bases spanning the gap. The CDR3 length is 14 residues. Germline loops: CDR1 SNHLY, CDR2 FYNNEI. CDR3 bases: TGTGCCAGCGGGGACGTGGGGGAGGCAGATACGCAGTATTTT. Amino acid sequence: CASGDVGEADTQYF.